This T cell receptor beta chain was captured in a study of beta chain features in type 1 diabetes. Study results and caveats: Within each of all four CD4+ subsets, Type 1 diabetes patients had TCRB CDR3s that were moderately but significantly shorter. For patients and controls alike, PCR might favor shorter templates to the same degree.

Remarks on this clone: What it binds is not known.

Reverse transcribing all isolated RNA meant expressed TCRB transcripts were sequenced. The table came from immunoSEQ multiplex PCR; TCRdb's copy has only in-frame clones and leaves some out. Of some 200,000 clones listed, approximately 16% are singletons. This CDR3 is 13 amino acids long. V lost 7 bases and J 2 bases, leaving 11 bases between the germline ends. Per germline, CDR1 MDHEN and CDR2 SYDVKM. Each sorted fraction was over 95% pure. Sequencing used naive CD4+ T cells from blood. The receptor comes from a man aged 25-45 years with type 1 diabetes. This chain connects TRBV28 to TRBJ2-5; D is possibly TRBD2 (6 bases). CDR3 in amino acids: CASKAGLQETQYF. As DNA, the CDR3 is TGTGCCAGCAAGGCGGGATTACAAGAGACCCAGTACTTC.